The clone carrying this T cell receptor (beta chain) was detected many times. The antigen is not known. Fresh peripheral blood, roughly 10 ml, was the source of the PBMCs. With 2 bases removed from V and 3 bases from J, the gap between germline ends came to 5 bases. Germline V gives CDR1 SQVTM, CDR2 ANQGSEA. This CDR3 comprises 12 residues. The record originates from a study of T cells in Graves' hyperthyroidism and ophthalmopathy. TCR beta CDR3 regions were amplified from RNA transcripts. HTBI primers drove first-round RT-PCR of the TCR CDR3. TCRdb reprocessed the multiplex PCR reads via MiXCR and lists one record per CDR3 protein. The profile shows hundreds of thousands of distinct CDR3 sequences, 14% to 15% of them singletons. Points from the study as a whole: Blood also held most thyroid clonotypes expanded beyond 0.001.

The rearrangement joins TRBV29-1 to TRBJ2-1; D is uncertain. The receptor's source is a man between 18 and 29 years old with Graves' ophthalmopathy. The sample consisted of blood. In DNA form, the CDR3 reads TGCAGCGTTGAACAACTCTACAATGAGCAGTTCTTC. Translated: CSVEQLYNEQFF.